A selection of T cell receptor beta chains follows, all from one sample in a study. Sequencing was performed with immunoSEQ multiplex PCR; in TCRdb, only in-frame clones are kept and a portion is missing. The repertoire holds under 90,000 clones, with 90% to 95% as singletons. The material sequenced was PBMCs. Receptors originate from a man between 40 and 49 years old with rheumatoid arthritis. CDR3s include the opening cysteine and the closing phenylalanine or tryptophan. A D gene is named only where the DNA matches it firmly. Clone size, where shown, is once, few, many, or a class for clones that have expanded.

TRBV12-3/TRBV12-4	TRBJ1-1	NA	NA	TGTGCCAGCACTAGGGGGAACACTGAAGCTTTCTTT	CASTRGNTEAFF
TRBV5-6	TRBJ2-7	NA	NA	TGTGCCAGCAGCTTCCCCACAGCCACCTACGAGCAGTACTTC	CASSFPTATYEQYF
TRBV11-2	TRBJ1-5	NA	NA	TGTGCCAGCAGCTTAGGTCGGGAGAGGAGCAATCAGCCCCAGCATTTT	CASSLGRERSNQPQHF
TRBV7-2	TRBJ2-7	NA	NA	TGTGCCAGCAGCTTAAGCGGGACAGCTAGCGAGCAGTACTTC	CASSLSGTASEQYF
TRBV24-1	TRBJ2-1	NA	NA	TGTGCCACCAGTGATCCCCCGGGGAACAATGAGCAGTTCTTC	CATSDPPGNNEQFF
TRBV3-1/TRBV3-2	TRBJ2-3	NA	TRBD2	TGTGCCAGCAGCCAAGATTCGTCTAGCGGGATTAGCACAGATACGCAGTATTTT	CASSQDSSSGISTDTQYF
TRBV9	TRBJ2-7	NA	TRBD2	TGTGCCAGCAGCGTAGGAAGCGGGGGCTCCTACGAGCAGTACTTC	CASSVGSGGSYEQYF
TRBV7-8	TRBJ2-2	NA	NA	TGTGCCAGCAGCCCGGCTAGTAGCACCGGGGAGCTGTTTTTT	CASSPASSTGELFF
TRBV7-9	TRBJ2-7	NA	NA	TGTGCCAGCAGCCGGGACCTTCCCGTCGAGCAGTACTTC	CASSRDLPVEQYF
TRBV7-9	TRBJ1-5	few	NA	TGTGCCAGCAGCCCAGACGGGGGGGAACAGCCCCAGCATTTT	CASSPDGGEQPQHF
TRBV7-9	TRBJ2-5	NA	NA	TGTGCCAGCAGCTTAGCGGGGATTCAAGAGACCCAGTACTTC	CASSLAGIQETQYF
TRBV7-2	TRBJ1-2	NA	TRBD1	TGTGCCAGCAGCTTCCGGGACAGGGCTGGCTACACCTTC	CASSFRDRAGYTF
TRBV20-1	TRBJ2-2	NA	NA	TGCAGTGCTAGTGGGGGCGCGAACACCGGGGAGCTGTTTTTT	CSASGGANTGELFF
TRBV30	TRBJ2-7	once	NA	TGTGCCTGGAGTGTACAGAGAGGCGAGCAGTACTTC	CAWSVQRGEQYF
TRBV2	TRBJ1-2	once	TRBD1	TGTGCCCGGCGGACAGGCAAAGACTATGGCTACACCTTC	CARRTGKDYGYTF
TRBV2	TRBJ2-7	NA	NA	TGTGCCAGCAGTGAAGTAGGGGTAGGGGCGAACGAGCAGTACTTC	CASSEVGVGANEQYF
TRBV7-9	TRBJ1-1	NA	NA	TGTGCCAGCAGCTTACGGGAGTGGGCCACTGAAGCTTTCTTT	CASSLREWATEAFF
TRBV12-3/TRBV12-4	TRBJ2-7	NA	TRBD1	TGTGCCAGCAGCGGGACAGGGCCCTACGAGCAGTACTTC	CASSGTGPYEQYF
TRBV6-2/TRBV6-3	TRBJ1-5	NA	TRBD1	TGTGCCAGCAGTTTCCTCTGGGGACAGGGGGCTTATAGCAATCAGCCCCAGCATTTT	CASSFLWGQGAYSNQPQHF
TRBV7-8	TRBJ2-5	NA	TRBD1	TGTGCCAGTACGGGACGGGACAGACAAGAGACCCAGTACTTC	CASTGRDRQETQYF
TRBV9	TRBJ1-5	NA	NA	TGTGCCAGCAGCGTAGGCTATAGCAATCAGCCCCAGCATTTT	CASSVGYSNQPQHF
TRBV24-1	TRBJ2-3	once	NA	TGTGCCACCAGTGACCCCTTAAGCGGTCGTAGCACAGATACGCAGTATTTT	CATSDPLSGRSTDTQYF
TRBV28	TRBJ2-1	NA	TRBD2	TGTGCCAGCAGGTCGGGACTAGCGGGAGCGAGGGATGAGCAGTTCTTC	CASRSGLAGARDEQFF
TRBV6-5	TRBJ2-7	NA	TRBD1	TGTGCCAGCAGTTCGTCGACAGGGGAGTACTTC	CASSSSTGEYF
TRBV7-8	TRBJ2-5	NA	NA	TGTGCCAGCAGCTTAGCCAACGGGGCTGAAGTATGGTACTTC	CASSLANGAEVWYF
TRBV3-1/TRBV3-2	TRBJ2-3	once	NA	TGTGCCAGCAGCCATAGCGCTAGGGCTACTAACACAGATACGCAGTATTTT	CASSHSARATNTDTQYF
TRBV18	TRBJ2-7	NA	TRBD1	TGTGCCAGCTCACAACAGGGGGAAATTCCCTACGAGCAGTACTTC	CASSQQGEIPYEQYF
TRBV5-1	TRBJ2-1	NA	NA	TGCGCCAGCAGCCCGGGCCCAGATGGGTTCAATGAGCAGTTCTTC	CASSPGPDGFNEQFF
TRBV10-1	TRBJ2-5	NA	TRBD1	TGCGCCAGCAGTAGACAGGGGGTCGAGACCCAGTACTTC	CASSRQGVETQYF
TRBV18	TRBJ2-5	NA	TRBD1	TGTGCCAGCTCACTCCGGCGACAGGGGGGAGAGACCCAGTACTTC	CASSLRRQGGETQYF
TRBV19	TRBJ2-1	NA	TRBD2	TGTGCCAGTAGTATCCCCCCGGGAGGGGGGGATGAGCAGTTCTTC	CASSIPPGGGDEQFF
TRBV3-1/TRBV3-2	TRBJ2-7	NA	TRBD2	TGTGCCAGCAGCCAAGATATCCTAGCGGGAGCCTACGAGCAGTACTTC	CASSQDILAGAYEQYF
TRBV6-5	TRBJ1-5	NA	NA	TGTGCCAGCAGTTATGACGCCTCGGGGCAGCCCCAGCATTTT	CASSYDASGQPQHF
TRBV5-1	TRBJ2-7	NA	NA	TGCGCCAGCAGGTGGCGTGTCGACAAGACCTACGAGCAGTACTTC	CASRWRVDKTYEQYF
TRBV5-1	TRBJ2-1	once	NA	TGCGCCAGCAGCGCTCCCGACAGCCTTGAGCAGTTCTTC	CASSAPDSLEQFF
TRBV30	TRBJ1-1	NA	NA	TGTGCCTGGAGTGGGGACACTGAAGCTTTCTTT	CAWSGDTEAFF
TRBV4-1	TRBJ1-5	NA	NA	TGCGCCAGCAGCCAAAAAACCACTGACAGTAATCAGCCCCAGCATTTT	CASSQKTTDSNQPQHF
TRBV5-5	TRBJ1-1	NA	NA	TGTGCCAGCAGCTTGCGGGTGGGGCTATACACTGAAGCTTTCTTT	CASSLRVGLYTEAFF
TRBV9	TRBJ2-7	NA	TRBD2	TGTGCCAGCAGCGTTGCGGGAGAGCCCTACGAGCAGTACTTC	CASSVAGEPYEQYF
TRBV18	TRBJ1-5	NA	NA	TGTGCCAGCTCACCAGGGACTCGATCGGGAAGACAGCCCCAGCATTTT	CASSPGTRSGRQPQHF
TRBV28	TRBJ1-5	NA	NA	TGTGCCAGCGAGGACACTAATCAGCCCCAGCATTTT	CASEDTNQPQHF
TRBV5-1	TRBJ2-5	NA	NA	TGCGCCAGCAGCTCCCCCGGGGGCCAAGAGACCCAGTACTTC	CASSSPGGQETQYF
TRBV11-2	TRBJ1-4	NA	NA	TGTGCCAGCAGCTTAGATTTCCCGGGATTGGAAAAACTGTTTTTT	CASSLDFPGLEKLFF
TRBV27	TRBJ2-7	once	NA	TGTGCCAGCAGTTCGCAAAGGGGGTACGAGCAGTACTTC	CASSSQRGYEQYF
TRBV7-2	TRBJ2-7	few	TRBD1	TGTGCCAGCAGCGAAGGACAGGGGATTTACGAGCAGTACTTC	CASSEGQGIYEQYF
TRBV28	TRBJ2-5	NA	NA	TGTGCCAGCAGTTTCCACCGGGAAGGGAGGGAGACCCAGTACTTC	CASSFHREGRETQYF
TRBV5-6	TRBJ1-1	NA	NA	TGTGCCAGCAGCTTCGGAGTGAGGAATGAAGAAGCTTTCTTT	CASSFGVRNEEAFF
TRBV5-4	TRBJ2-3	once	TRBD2	TGTGCCAGCAGGTCCGGGACTAGCAGACAGAAAAGCACAGATACGCAGTATTTT	CASRSGTSRQKSTDTQYF
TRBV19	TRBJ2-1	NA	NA	TGTGCCAGTAGTATGATTCGGACTACAGGCTACAATGAGCAGTTCTTC	CASSMIRTTGYNEQFF
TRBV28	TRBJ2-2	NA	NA	TGTGCCAGCAGTTTTGAGGTTAGGGTCGGGGAGCTGTTTTTT	CASSFEVRVGELFF
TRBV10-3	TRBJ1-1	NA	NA	TGTGCCATCAGTGAGTCAGGATTCACTGAAGCTTTCTTT	CAISESGFTEAFF
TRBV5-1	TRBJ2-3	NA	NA	TGCGCCAGCAGCTTCCGGGACACAGATACGCAGTATTTT	CASSFRDTDTQYF
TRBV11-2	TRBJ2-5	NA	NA	TGTGCCAGCAGCCTGAGGGGAGGAGGGGAGACCCAGTACTTC	CASSLRGGGETQYF
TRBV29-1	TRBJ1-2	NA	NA	TGCAGCGCCGCCCCTAGCCAGGGTCGGCGTGGCTACACCTTC	CSAAPSQGRRGYTF
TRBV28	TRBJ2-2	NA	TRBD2	TGTGCCAGCAGAATGGGACTAGGAGTTTACACCGGGGAGCTGTTTTTT	CASRMGLGVYTGELFF